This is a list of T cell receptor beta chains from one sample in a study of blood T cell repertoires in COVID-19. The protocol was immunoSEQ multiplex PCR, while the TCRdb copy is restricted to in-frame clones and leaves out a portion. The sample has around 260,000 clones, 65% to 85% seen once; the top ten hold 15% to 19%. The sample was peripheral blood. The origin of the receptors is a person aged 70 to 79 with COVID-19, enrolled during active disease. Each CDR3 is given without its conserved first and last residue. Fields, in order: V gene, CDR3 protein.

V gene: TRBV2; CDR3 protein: ASSESVLATYGYT
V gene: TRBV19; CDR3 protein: ASRRTGRVDQPQH
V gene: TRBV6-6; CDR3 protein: ATQSSGANVLT
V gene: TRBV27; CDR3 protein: ASSLSRVGGYT
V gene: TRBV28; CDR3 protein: ASSPPPGGRFSTDTQY
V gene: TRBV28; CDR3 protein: ASSSGRGQPQH
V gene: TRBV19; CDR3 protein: ASSIDASSSYNEQF
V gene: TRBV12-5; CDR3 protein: ASGIGTGSPVEKLF
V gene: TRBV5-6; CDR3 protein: ASSTRRTATNEKLF
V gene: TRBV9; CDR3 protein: ASSVGTGGGGGELF
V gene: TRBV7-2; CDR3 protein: ASSLRQHVSLEQY
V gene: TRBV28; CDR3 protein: ASSPLLRVGNQPQH
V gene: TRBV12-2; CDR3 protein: ASRYTGTGGFDEQF
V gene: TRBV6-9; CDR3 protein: ASSRNGTRPLNTEAF
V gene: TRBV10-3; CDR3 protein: AISESGGDNTGELF
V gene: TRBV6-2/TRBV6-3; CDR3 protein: ASSYEDRIEH
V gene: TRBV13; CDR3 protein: ASSLPWSDRVWTLGTEAF
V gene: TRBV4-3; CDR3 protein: ASSPGQGKYRDGYT
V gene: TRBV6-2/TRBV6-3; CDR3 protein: ASSRTQGAPGNQPQH
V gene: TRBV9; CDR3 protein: ASSLRTGPGNTIY
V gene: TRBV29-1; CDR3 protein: SVGPGLTTGELF
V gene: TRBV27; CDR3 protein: ASCMVGGRGSPLH
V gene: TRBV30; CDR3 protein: AWSVLVSQY
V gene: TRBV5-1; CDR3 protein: ASSHAPGQNYGYT
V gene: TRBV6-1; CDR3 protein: ASRRRDSNYGYT
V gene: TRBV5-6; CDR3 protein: ASSLLGLGGTGASPLH
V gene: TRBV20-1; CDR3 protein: SASPVNEQF
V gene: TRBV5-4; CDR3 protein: ASSTRTGYPGELF
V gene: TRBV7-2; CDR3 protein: ASSPGWI
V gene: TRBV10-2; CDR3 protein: ASRLGTSGGDEQF
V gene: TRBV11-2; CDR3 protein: ASTNSVQNTQY
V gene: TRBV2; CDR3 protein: ASSFPDTQY
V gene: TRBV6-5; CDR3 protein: ASRASGSYEQF
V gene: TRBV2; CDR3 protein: ASSTQGAGSPLH
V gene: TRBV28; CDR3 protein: ASRSTSGRRLGHEQF
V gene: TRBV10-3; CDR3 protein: ATSRGVSGGESSYNEQF
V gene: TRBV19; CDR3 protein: ASSVPTVQPQH
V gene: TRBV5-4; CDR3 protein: ASSEDRAAYEQY
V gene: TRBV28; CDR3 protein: ASSPPGAPYGYT
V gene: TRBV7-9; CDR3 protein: ASSFLGQAYNEQF
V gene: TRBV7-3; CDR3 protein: ASSSTGLAGGGGELF
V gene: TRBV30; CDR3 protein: AWSAKPGTQY
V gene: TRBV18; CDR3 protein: ASSPGGDYGYT
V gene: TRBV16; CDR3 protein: ASSQSGGYEKLF
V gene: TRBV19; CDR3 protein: ASRPRTGSGPQH